This TCR beta chain originates from a study of T cell responses to AZD1222 COVID-19 vaccine. General study points: Clonal diversity may have been underestimated in mostly white British donors. The study sampled repertoires only after the peak T cell response. Reportedly, nearly half the spike-specific TCRs target unmutated variant regions. Dominant CD4 TCR responses targeted spike regions 160-218 and 743-854.

This clone was detected once. Antigen specificity is unknown. With 2 bases removed from V and 2 bases from J, the gap between germline ends came to 6 bases. This CDR3 region has 13 residues. Germline CDR1 reads MNHEY; CDR2 reads SMNVEV (reference sequence). Assay used: immunoSEQ multiplex PCR; TCRdb lists only in-frame clones, some missing. Of some 150,000 clones in the sample, more than 90% were seen once. The chain couples TRBV27 to TRBJ1-2, with D perhaps matching TRBD1 (5 bases). The sample in question was peripheral blood, obtained 28 days after the second AZD1222 dose. The sequence was collected from an adult who received the AZD1222 COVID-19 vaccine. CDR3 nucleotides: TGTGCCAGCAGTTTAGCAGGGAACTATGGCTACACCTTC. This encodes CASSLAGNYGYTF.